The text below deals with one T cell receptor (beta chain). In the original processing: Nucleated cell number was recorded as an estimate derived from reference gene primer amplification. Libraries were prepared by immunoSEQ multiplex PCR; TCRdb keeps only in-frame clonotypes and omits some of them. V and J calls and clone size are those listed in that table; D and trimming were worked out from the DNA. The data show roughly 76,000 clones, roughly 79% seen once. This specimen comes from a study of blood T cell repertoires in COVID-19. Study background: There were acute and convalescent COVID-19 samples, and they came from the United States, Italy and Spain. T cells, B-cell-depleted T cells, or PBMCs supplied cDNA or gDNA.

The germline V gene has CDR1 SGHNT and CDR2 YENEEA. This CDR3 has 15 amino acids. The V and J ends lost 4 bases and 6 bases, in that order; junction bases with no gene match: 7. The sequence was collected from an older man with acute or convalescent COVID-19. J is TRBJ2-2 and V is TRBV11-3; 8 bases are a match to TRBD1. Sequencing used peripheral blood. Written as DNA, the CDR3 is TGTGCCAGCAGCTCACAGGGACAGGCCGCCGGGGAGCTGTTTTTT. Protein sequence: CASSSQGQAAGELFF.